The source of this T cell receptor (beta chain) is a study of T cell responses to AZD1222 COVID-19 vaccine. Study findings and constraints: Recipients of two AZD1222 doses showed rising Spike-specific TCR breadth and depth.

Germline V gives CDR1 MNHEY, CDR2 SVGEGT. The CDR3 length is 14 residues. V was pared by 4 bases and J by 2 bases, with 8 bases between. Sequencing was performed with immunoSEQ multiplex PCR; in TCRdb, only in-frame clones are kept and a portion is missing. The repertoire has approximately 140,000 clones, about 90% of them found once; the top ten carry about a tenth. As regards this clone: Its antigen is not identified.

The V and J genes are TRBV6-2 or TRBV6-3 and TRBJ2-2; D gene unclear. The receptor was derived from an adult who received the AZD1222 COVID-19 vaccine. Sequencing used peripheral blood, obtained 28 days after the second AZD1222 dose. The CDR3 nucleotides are TGTGCCAGCAGTTTTTCTGGAAACACCGGGGAGCTGTTTTTT. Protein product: CASSFSGNTGELFF.